Here is one TCR beta chain with its context. Germline V gives CDR1 KGHDR, CDR2 SFDVKD. This CDR3 has 16 amino acids. Researchers isolated total RNA from whole blood without sorting T cells. These data come from a study of monozygotic twins with inflammatory bowel disease. TCRdb derives one entry per CDR3 protein from the 5' RACE reads, leaving out DNA. The sample shows about 150,000 distinct CDR3 sequences, and 0.95% to 1.5% sits with its ten largest clones. The sample comprised blood. The genes are TRBV24-1 and TRBJ2-1; TCRdb picks TRBD1, but there is no DNA to check that call. The sequence came from a human donor with ulcerative colitis or Crohn's disease, or a healthy co-twin of an affected twin (not recorded which). The CDR3 here is CATSDLRGSDPYEQFF.